This TCR beta chain was captured by sequencing in a study of shared clonotypes between healthy human individuals. Whole-study results and caveats: Researchers found naive subsets generally carried larger estimated richness than memory subsets. It was the few donors that limited the genetic and exposure-history diversity represented.

V was trimmed by 2 bases and J by 2 bases, leaving 1 base between them. Germline V lookup: CDR1 SGHRS, CDR2 YFSETQ. The CDR3 length is 12 residues. The genomic DNA of each subset was split evenly across several immunoSEQ plates. Measured with immunoSEQ multiplex PCR; TCRdb has only the in-frame clones, and not every one. The sample consists of roughly 1 million clones, 75% of them appearing once. This clone was detected only a few times. The antigen is not known. Other DNA sequences in this specimen translate into the identical CDR3. CD4+ cells underwent separation, giving CD45RA+ naive and CD45RA-negative memory subsets.

The chain recombines TRBV5-1 with TRBJ2-2, with D uncertain. The sequencing input was memory CD4+ T cells sorted from blood. Sample subset: CD45RA-negative fraction. The receptor's source is a man aged 18 to 30 in good health. The CDR3 loop is CASSFNTGELFF. The CDR3 DNA is TGCGCCAGCAGCTTTAACACCGGGGAGCTGTTTTTT. The complete variable domain, with remaining parts taken from reference TRBV5-1 and TRBJ2-2, reads KAGVTQTPRYLIKTRGQQVTLSCSPISGHRSVSWYQQTPGQGLQFLFEYFSETQRNKGNFPGRFSGRQFSNSRSEMNVSTLELGDSALYLCASSFNTGELFFGEGSRLTVL.